The next 25 T cell receptor beta chains were all read from a single sample in a study of CD8 T cells in ankylosing spondylitis. Study results and caveats: A TCR beta motif made of eight highly homologous variants seemed typical of ankylosing spondylitis blood.

These TCRs' antigens remain unknown. TCRdb re-derived calls from the 5' RACE reads in MiXCR, one entry per CDR3 protein. The sample shows about 440,000 distinct CDR3 sequences, roughly a sixth of them seen only once. The sequenced material came from blood, either unsorted or a sorted T cell fraction (not recorded which). The receptors stem from a male donor with ankylosing spondylitis.

This clonotype has a handful of counts. This sequence joins TRBV11-2 and TRBJ2-4; no clear D. The CDR3 runs to 17 residues. The germline CDR1 and CDR2 sequences are SGHAT and FQNNGV. Trimming took 0 bases from V and 3 from J, leaving 15 bases between them. In nucleotides, the CDR3 is TGTGCCAGCAGCTTAGATCTCCCGGAAACACTCAAAAACATTCAGTACTTC. Residues: CASSLDLPETLKNIQYF.

V is TRBV12-3 or TRBV12-4 and J is TRBJ2-1; TRBD2 agrees at 9 bases. V shed 7 bases and J 15 bases; nucleotides not matched to a gene: 19. The CDR3 is 15 amino acids. CDR3 in DNA: TGTGCCAGCATCCTAACTGGGACTAGCTCCGGAGGTAGGTTCTTC. Its protein is CASILTGTSSGGRFF.

This clonotype has a handful of counts. The V and J genes are TRBV20-1 and TRBJ2-3; possibly TRBD1 for D (6 bases). Trimming removed 1 base at V and 2 bases at J, with 10 bases between. The CDR3 is 14 amino acids. Germline lookup yields CDR1 DFQATT and CDR2 SNEGSKA (reference sequence). The CDR3 reads CSARGTAVTDTQYF. The CDR3 coding sequence is TGCAGTGCTAGAGGGACAGCGGTCACAGATACGCAGTATTTT.

The DNA for the CDR3 is TGTGCCAGCAGGGACAGGAATAATGAAAAACTGTTTTTT. Translating it yields CASRDRNNEKLFF. The chain joins TRBV12-3 or TRBV12-4 to TRBJ1-4, with 7 bases lining up with TRBD1. Unmatched junction bases numbered 2, after V lost 6 bases and J lost 4 bases. The CDR3 sequence is 13 residues long.

V gene TRBV6-1 combines with J gene TRBJ1-2; a possible D gene is TRBD1 (6 bases). The ends were cut back, 6 bases at V and 7 bases at J, with 18 bases in the middle. CDR1 MNHNS and CDR2 SASEGT come from the germline V gene. This CDR3 has 14 amino acids. The CDR3 loop reads CASSDSTGRSGYTF. For the CDR3, the DNA is TGTGCCAGCAGCGATTCCACAGGGCGGTCTGGCTACACCTTC.

The genes are TRBV6-2 or TRBV6-3 and TRBJ2-3; 14 nucleotides line up with TRBD2. J was trimmed by 4 bases and V by 11 bases; bases with no gene match: 8. Looked up from germline, CDR1 is MNHEY and CDR2 is SVGEGT. The CDR3 is 15 residues long. CDR3 in DNA: TGTGCCGTAAGGACTAGCGGGAGGAACTCAGATACGCAGTATTTT. It is translated as CAVRTSGRNSDTQYF.

The gene calls are TRBV30 and TRBJ1-2; a possible D gene is TRBD1 (5 bases). Trimming took 4 bases from V and 7 from J, leaving 13 bases between them. Germline CDR1 GTSNPN, CDR2 SVGIG (reference sequence). The CDR3 is made up of 12 amino acids. CDR3: CAWMGLSVGYTF. Written as DNA, the CDR3 is TGTGCCTGGATGGGACTTTCTGTTGGCTACACCTTC. The full variable domain, in which reference TRBV30 and TRBJ1-2 provide the parts outside the CDR3, is SQTIHQWPATLVQPVGSPLSLECTVEGTSNPNLYWYRQAAGRGLQLLFYSVGIGQISSEVPQNLSASRPQDRQFILSSKKLLLSDSGFYLCAWMGLSVGYTFGSGTRLTVV.

The chain has TRBV12-3 or TRBV12-4 and TRBJ2-3; D is ambiguous. Between the trimmed V and J ends, which lost 3 bases and 5 bases, there was a span of 12 bases. The CDR3 contains 14 residues. DNA for the CDR3: TGTGCCAGCAGTTTCCTGCGGTGGGGAGATACGCAGTATTTT. Residues: CASSFLRWGDTQYF.

In its sample, this clonotype was seen many times. The rearrangement links TRBV5-6 to TRBJ1-6; 10 positions match TRBD1. V gave up 2 bases and J gave up 6 bases; unmatched junction bases: 2. Germline V gene sequence: CDR1 SGHDT, CDR2 YYEEEE. The CDR3 covers 15 residues. The CDR3 is CASSFRDRGNSPLHF. DNA of the CDR3: TGTGCCAGCAGCTTTAGGGACAGGGGTAATTCACCCCTCCACTTT. The full variable domain, rest sourced from reference TRBV5-6 and TRBJ1-6, is DAGVTQSPTHLIKTRGQQVTLRCSPKSGHDTVSWYQQALGQGPQFIFQYYEEEERQRGNFPDRFSGHQFPNYSSELNVNALLLGDSALYLCASSFRDRGNSPLHFGNGTRLTVT.

This clonotype was counted only a few times. The chain recombines TRBV12-3 or TRBV12-4 with TRBJ2-3, with D possibly called TRBD1 or TRBD2 (6 bases each). Trimming took 2 bases from V and 4 from J, leaving 19 bases between them. The CDR3 is 17 amino acids. CDR3 DNA: TGTGCCAGCAGTTTACGGGGGCCGGGGGTGTACCCAGATACGCAGTATTTT. This codes for CASSLRGPGVYPDTQYF.

V usage is TRBV6-5 and J usage is TRBJ2-1; the match to TRBD2 covers 7 bases. V lost 1 base to trimming and J lost 3 bases; unmatched junction nucleotides: 3. CDR3 length equals 15 residues. Germline V gene lookup returns CDR1 MNHEY and CDR2 SVGAGI. This chain's CDR3 is CASSYYASGYNEQFF. The DNA of the CDR3 is TGTGCCAGCAGTTACTACGCTAGCGGCTACAATGAGCAGTTCTTC.

This clonotype was seen many times. V usage is TRBV11-2 and J usage is TRBJ2-3; TRBD1 or TRBD2 may be the D gene (5 bases each). Germline assignment: CDR1 SGHAT and CDR2 FQNNGV. CDR3 length: 15 residues. Trimming stripped 2 bases from V and 0 bases from J, with 9 bases between. The CDR3, as DNA: TGTGCCAGCAGCTTACAGGGACGAAGCACAGATACGCAGTATTTT. It codes for CASSLQGRSTDTQYF.

Details on this clonotype: A read error is possible here, since a much larger clone lies one base away. This chain joins TRBV28 and TRBJ2-3, with TRBD2 matching over 9 bases. There are 16 residues in the CDR3. CDR1 is MDHEN, CDR2 SYDVKM, per germline. The CDR3 bases are TGTGCCAGAAGTTTATTGGCGGGAGGGCCCAGGGATACGCAGTATTTT. As protein: CARSLLAGGPRDTQYF.

This clonotype has just a few counts. The chain has TRBV10-3 and TRBJ2-5; D gene unclear. Germline-derived CDR1 and CDR2 are ENHRY and SYGVKD. CDR3 length: 15 amino acids. Trimming removed 0 bases from V and 3 bases from J, with 11 bases in between. CDR3 sequence: CAISESVGSEETQYF. The CDR3, as DNA: TGTGCCATCAGTGAGTCGGTAGGGTCGGAAGAGACCCAGTACTTC.

This chain connects TRBV4-1 to TRBJ2-7, with D perhaps matching TRBD2 (6 bases). The CDR3 is 18 residues long. Germline assignment: CDR1 MGHRA and CDR2 YSYEKL. V gave up 1 base and J gave up 2 bases, with 21 bases separating them. The CDR3 nucleotides read TGCGCCAGCAGCCAAGGGGCCACCCGGCTAGCGACGACCTACGAGCAGTACTTC. Its protein is CASSQGATRLATTYEQYF.

In its sample, this clonotype was seen many times. The rearrangement links TRBV29-1 to TRBJ2-1; D might be TRBD1 or TRBD2, each matching 7 bases. V was cut by 8 bases and J by 6 bases, with 14 bases left in between. CDR1 and CDR2 (germline): SQVTM, ANQGSEA. The CDR3 covers 12 residues. CDR3 coding DNA: TGCAGCCAGGGGGGAGGGGGCAATGAGCAGTTCTTC. As protein: CSQGGGGNEQFF.

The J gene is TRBJ2-1, the V gene TRBV20-1, with 11 nucleotides matching TRBD2. V lost 0 bases to trimming and J lost 4 bases; unmatched junction nucleotides: 5. Germline V gives CDR1 DFQATT, CDR2 SNEGSKA (reference sequence). The CDR3 covers 16 residues. CDR3 sequence: CSARDRRLAGYNEQFF. DNA for the CDR3: TGCAGTGCTAGAGATCGGAGACTAGCGGGATACAATGAGCAGTTCTTC.

The chain carries TRBV27 and TRBJ2-5; TRBD1 agrees at 7 bases. Germline V gene data show CDR1 as MNHEY and CDR2 as SMNVEV (reference sequence). The length of the CDR3 is 14 residues. V was pared by 1 base and J by 5 bases, with 4 bases of the junction left unmatched. CDR3 bases: TGTGCCAGCAGTTTATTCAGGGGGTCGGAGACCCAGTACTTC. Its translation is CASSLFRGSETQYF.

The V gene is TRBV11-2, the J gene TRBJ2-5, with D perhaps TRBD2 (5 bases). Germline CDR1 SGHAT, CDR2 FQNNGV. The V gene lost 0 bases and the J gene lost 7 bases, with 9 bases spanning the gap. This CDR3 spans 13 amino acids. The CDR3 is CASSLEQRGTQYF. The DNA for the CDR3 is TGTGCCAGCAGCTTAGAGCAACGGGGGACCCAGTACTTC.

The table lists this clonotype with a few counts. This chain connects TRBV6-1 to TRBJ1-2; 10 nucleotides align to TRBD1. Germline V gene data show CDR1 as MNHNS and CDR2 as SASEGT. This CDR3 is built from 14 residues. V dropped 9 bases and J dropped 8; count of bases not matched to a gene: 12. This CDR3 reads CASSARGQGSGYTF. The CDR3 nucleotides are TGTGCCAGTTCCGCTCGGGGACAGGGGTCAGGCTACACCTTC.

The chain carries TRBV14 and TRBJ2-3; 10 positions agree with TRBD2. From germline, CDR1 is SGHDN and CDR2 FVKESK. The CDR3 has 16 residues. V gave up 6 bases and J gave up 2 bases; unmatched junction bases: 8. CDR3 in amino acids: CASRRGLAEYTDTQYF. The CDR3 DNA follows: TGTGCCAGCAGGCGAGGACTAGCGGAGTACACAGATACGCAGTATTTT.

The rearrangement uses TRBV25-1 and TRBJ2-5, with a weak D call TRBD2 (6 bases). The V gene lost 10 bases and the J gene lost 4 bases, with 16 bases spanning the gap. This CDR3 comprises 13 residues. Germline V gene sequence: CDR1 MGHDK, CDR2 SYGVNS. The CDR3 region is CATRGTPRETQYF. As DNA, the CDR3 is TGTGCCACCCGCGGGACCCCCCGAGAGACCCAGTACTTC.

Of note for this clonotype: An end of the junction does not agree with germline; a read error may underlie this. The genes are TRBV19 and TRBJ2-1; 7 bases line up with TRBD1. Germline V lookup: CDR1 LNHDA, CDR2 SQIVND (reference sequence). This CDR3 is built from 16 residues. CDR3 coding DNA: TGTGCCAGCAGTATAGGGGGCAGGGGAAAGGTAAATGAGCAGTTCTTC. Its protein is CASSIGGRGKVNEQFF.

As concerns this clonotype: A junction end diverges from the germline sequence, so it may reflect a read error. The chain combines TRBV7-2 with TRBJ1-1; no reliable D call. The CDR3 has 13 amino acids. Per germline, CDR1 SGHTA and CDR2 FQGNSA. As DNA, the CDR3 is TGTGCCAGCAGGGCGACGGTGAACACTGAAGTTTTCTTT. Translation gives CASRATVNTEVFF. The full variable domain, its missing parts supplied by reference TRBV7-2 and TRBJ1-1, is GAGVSQSPSNKVTEKGKDVELRCDPISGHTALYWYRQSLGQGLEFLIYFQGNSAPDKSGLPSDRFSAERTGGSVSTLTIQRTQQEDSAVYLCASRATVNTEVFFGQGTRLTVV.

This clonotype was picked up many times. The rearrangement joins TRBV5-1 to TRBJ2-1; D might be TRBD1 or TRBD2, each matching 6 bases. Germline assignment: CDR1 SGHRS and CDR2 YFSETQ. Trimming removed 6 bases from V and 4 bases from J, with 14 bases in between. The CDR3 consists of 14 residues. The CDR3 region has the DNA TGCGCCAGCAACGTGGGGGGCCGATACAATGAGCAGTTCTTC. Translating it yields CASNVGGRYNEQFF.